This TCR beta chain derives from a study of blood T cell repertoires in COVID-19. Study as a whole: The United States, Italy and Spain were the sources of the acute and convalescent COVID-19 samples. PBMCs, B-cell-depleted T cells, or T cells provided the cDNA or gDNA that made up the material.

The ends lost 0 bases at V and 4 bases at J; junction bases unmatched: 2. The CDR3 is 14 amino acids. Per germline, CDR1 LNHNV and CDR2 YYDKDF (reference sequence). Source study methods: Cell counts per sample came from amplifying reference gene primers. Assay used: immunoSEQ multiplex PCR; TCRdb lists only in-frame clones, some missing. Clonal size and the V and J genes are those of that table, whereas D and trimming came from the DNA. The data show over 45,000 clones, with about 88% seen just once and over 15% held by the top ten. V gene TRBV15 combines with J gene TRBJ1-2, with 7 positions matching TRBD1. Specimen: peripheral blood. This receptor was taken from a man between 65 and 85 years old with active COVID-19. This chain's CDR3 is CATSREGTAYGYTF. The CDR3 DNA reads TGTGCCACCAGCAGAGAGGGGACAGCCTATGGCTACACCTTC.